This TCR beta chain came from a study of CD4 T cells in relation to SARS-CoV-2 and coronaviruses. Overall study: Negative control cultures got HIV-1 Nef peptides or no peptide. Crossreactive spike epitopes shared across donors were mapped to their HLA restriction. Notes on the study in general: Each donor contributed either pre-pandemic or post-infection samples, not both.

This CDR3 is 19 amino acids long. With 2 bases clipped from V and 1 base from J, the junction kept 14 bases outside the gene matches. Germline V gives CDR1 LGHDT, CDR2 YNNKEL (reference sequence). To note about this clone: Its antigen remains unidentified.

Sequencing was performed with immunoSEQ multiplex PCR; in TCRdb, only in-frame clones are kept and a portion is missing. This sample carries 9,500 to 12,000 clones, roughly 81% of them seen once, and the ten largest clones take roughly 17%. Unexposed donor CD4+ T cells date from about 2010-2018, before the COVID-19 pandemic. The cells were cultured for about ten days before CD4+ T cells were isolated. As cell numbers allowed, unexposed-donor CD4+ T cells faced SARS-CoV-2 S/N and four cold-coronavirus spikes. The chain employs TRBV3-1 (or the pseudogene TRBV3-2) and TRBJ1-2, with 9 bases fitting TRBD1. The sequencing input was CD4+ T cells from PBMCs, cultured in vitro. This TCR was recovered from a human donor in good health. CDR3 amino acids: CASSQIFIPGQGCNYGYTF. For the CDR3, the DNA is TGTGCCAGCAGCCAAATATTCATACCGGGACAGGGATGTAACTATGGCTACACCTTC.